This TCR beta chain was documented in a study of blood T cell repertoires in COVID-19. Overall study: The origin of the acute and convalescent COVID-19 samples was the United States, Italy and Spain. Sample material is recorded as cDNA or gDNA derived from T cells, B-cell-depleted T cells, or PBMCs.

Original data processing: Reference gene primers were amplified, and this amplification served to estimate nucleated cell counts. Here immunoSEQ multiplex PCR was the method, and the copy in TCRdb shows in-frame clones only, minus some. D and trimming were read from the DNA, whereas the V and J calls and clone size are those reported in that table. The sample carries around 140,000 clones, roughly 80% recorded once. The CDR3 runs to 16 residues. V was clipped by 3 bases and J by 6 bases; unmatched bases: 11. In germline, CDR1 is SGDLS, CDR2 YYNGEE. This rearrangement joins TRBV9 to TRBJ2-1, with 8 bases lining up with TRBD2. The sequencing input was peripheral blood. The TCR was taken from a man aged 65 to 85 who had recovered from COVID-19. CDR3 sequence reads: CASSDPGTRKSNEQFF. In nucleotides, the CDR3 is TGTGCCAGCAGCGACCCCGGGACTAGGAAATCCAATGAGCAGTTCTTC.